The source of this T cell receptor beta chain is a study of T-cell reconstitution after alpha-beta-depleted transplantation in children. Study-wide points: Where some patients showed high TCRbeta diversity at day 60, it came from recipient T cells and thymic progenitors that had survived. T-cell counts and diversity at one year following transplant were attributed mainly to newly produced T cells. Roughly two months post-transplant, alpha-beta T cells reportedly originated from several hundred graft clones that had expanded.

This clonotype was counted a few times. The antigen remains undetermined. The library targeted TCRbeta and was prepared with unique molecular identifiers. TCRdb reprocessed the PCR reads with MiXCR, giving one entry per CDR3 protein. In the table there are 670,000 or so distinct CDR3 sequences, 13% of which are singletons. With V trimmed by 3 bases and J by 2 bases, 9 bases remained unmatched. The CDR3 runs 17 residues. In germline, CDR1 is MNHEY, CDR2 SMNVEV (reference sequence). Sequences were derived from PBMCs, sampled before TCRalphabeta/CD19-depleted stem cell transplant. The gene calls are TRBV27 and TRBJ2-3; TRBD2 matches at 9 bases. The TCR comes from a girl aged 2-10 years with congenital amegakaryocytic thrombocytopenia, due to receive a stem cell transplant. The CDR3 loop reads CASSLFLAGTYTDTQYF. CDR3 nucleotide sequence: TGTGCCAGCAGTTTGTTCCTAGCGGGAACCTACACAGATACGCAGTATTTT.